This TCR beta chain derives from a study of blood T cell repertoires in COVID-19. As for the study in general: Spain, Italy and the United States supplied samples that represented acute and convalescent COVID-19. The analysed material was cDNA or gDNA that came from T cells, B-cell-depleted T cells, or PBMCs.

V shed 6 bases and J shed 8 bases, with 14 bases lying between them. Per the germline V gene, CDR1 is LNHDA and CDR2 is SQIVND (reference sequence). The CDR3 spans 13 residues. Methods used by the authors: Cell counts per sample came from amplifying reference gene primers. Method: immunoSEQ multiplex PCR; TCRdb's copy keeps in-frame clones and lacks some. D and trimming were read from the DNA, whereas the V and J calls and clone size are those reported in that table. The sample lists 90,000 to 120,000 clones; 88% were seen once. Worth noting for this clone: Within the sample, other DNA sequences also encode this same CDR3.

V and J are TRBV19 and TRBJ1-3; a possible D gene is TRBD1 (5 bases). Sequenced: peripheral blood. The origin of this receptor is a man over 45 with active or convalescent COVID-19. Here the CDR3 reads CASRGVLRDTIYF. In DNA form, the CDR3 reads TGTGCCAGTAGAGGAGTCCTCAGGGACACCATATATTTT.